This paragraph covers one T cell receptor (beta chain) sequence. What it binds is not known. Following a re-call of the 5' RACE reads, TCRdb has one entry per CDR3 protein and lacks DNA. Its listing shows fewer than 550,000 distinct CDR3 sequences. The data were taken from a study of monozygotic twins with inflammatory bowel disease. Study conclusions and caveats: Sharing of clonotypes with others was lower in IBD patients than in healthy twins, and this was especially so with disease activity. Researchers reported no repertoire similarity difference between concordant and discordant twins, possibly from limited power.

This CDR3 region has 13 residues. In germline, CDR1 is SGHDN, CDR2 FVKESK. This receptor was obtained from a human donor with ulcerative colitis or Crohn's disease, or a healthy co-twin of an affected twin (not recorded which). The chain employs TRBV14 and TRBJ2-1; TCRdb's D gene call, TRBD1, goes unchecked for lack of DNA. Source material: blood. Here the CDR3 reads CASSHPPYNEQFF. The entire variable domain, with the rest obtained from reference TRBV14 and TRBJ2-1, is as follows: EAGVTQFPSHSVIEKGQTVTLRCDPISGHDNLYWYRRVMGKEIKFLLHFVKESKQDESGMPNNRFLAERTGGTYSTLKVQPAELEDSGVYFCASSHPPYNEQFFGPGTRLTVL.